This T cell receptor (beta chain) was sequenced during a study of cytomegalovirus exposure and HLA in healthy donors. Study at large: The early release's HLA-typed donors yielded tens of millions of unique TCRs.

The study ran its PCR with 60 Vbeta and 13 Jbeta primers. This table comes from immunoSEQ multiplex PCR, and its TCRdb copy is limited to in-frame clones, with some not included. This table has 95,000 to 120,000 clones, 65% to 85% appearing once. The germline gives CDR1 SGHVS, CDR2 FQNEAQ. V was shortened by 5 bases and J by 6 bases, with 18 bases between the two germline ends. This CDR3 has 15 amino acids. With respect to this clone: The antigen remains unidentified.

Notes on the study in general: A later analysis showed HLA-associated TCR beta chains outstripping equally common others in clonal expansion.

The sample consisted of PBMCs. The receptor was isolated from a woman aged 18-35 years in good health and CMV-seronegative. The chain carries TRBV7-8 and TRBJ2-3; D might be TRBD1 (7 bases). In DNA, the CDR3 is TGTGCCAGCAGCCTCGGACAGGAGGGGACCGATACGCAGTATTTT. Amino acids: CASSLGQEGTDTQYF.